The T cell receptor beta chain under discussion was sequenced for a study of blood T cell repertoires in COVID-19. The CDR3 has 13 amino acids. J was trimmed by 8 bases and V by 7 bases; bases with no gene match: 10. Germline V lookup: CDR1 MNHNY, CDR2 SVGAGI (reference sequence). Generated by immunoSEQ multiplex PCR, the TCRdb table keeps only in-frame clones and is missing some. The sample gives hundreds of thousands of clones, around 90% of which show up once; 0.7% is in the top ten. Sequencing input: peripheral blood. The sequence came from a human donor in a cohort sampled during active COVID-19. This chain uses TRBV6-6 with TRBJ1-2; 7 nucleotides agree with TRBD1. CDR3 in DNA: TGTGCCAGCACCAAGGACAGGCGAAGAGGCTACACCTTC. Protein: CASTKDRRRGYTF.